This T cell receptor (beta chain) appears in the sequencing data of a study of monozygotic twins with inflammatory bowel disease (dated by TCRdb to about 2019). With regard to the full study: A total of approximately 28 monozygotic twin pairs were included in the full study, comprising nine German pairs (four IBD-concordant, five IBD-discordant) and 19 IBD-discordant Danish pairs. Each individual had, on average, about 151 000 unique TCRalpha sequences and 181 000 unique TCRbeta sequences available for analysis. The search for disease-associated traits relied mainly on comparing, within discordant pairs, IBD patients with their genetically identical healthy co-twins.

Receptor libraries were prepared by 5' RACE. The input for every TCR library was 3500 ng of total RNA. For each sample, cDNA synthesis was carried out in eight separate reactions using SMARTScribe reverse transcriptase. During cDNA synthesis, template switching was used to introduce unique molecular identifiers that contained a 6-nucleotide sample barcode. TCRalpha and TCRbeta cDNA was amplified by two nested PCRs of about 15 and 9 cycles, with bead purification after each PCR. Before amplification, the cDNA was treated with uracil DNA-glycosylase and purified using the QIAquick PCR purification kit. The second PCR added Illumina TruSeq-compatible adapters along with sample-specific barcodes. TapeStation and Qubit were used to check library quality and concentration, and 5 to 6 ng of each library went into the pool. The pooled libraries were sequenced with 2 x 100 bp reads and custom sequencing primers on an Illumina HiSeq2500 single-index Rapid Run. As for the authors' bioinformatics: MiGEC version 1.2.6 was used for UMI-based consensus assembly to correct PCR and sequencing errors. V(D)J alignment, clonotype assembly and CDR3 extraction were performed with MiXCR version 2.1.1. To normalise gene usage, clonotype sharing and MAIT/NKT TCR abundance, the analysis used the top 1000, 10 000 and 20 000 clonotypes per sample. After downsampling to 27 000 UMIs, diversity was calculated as the inverse Simpson index using the vegan R package. Statistical testing used paired Mann-Whitney U tests on the discordant twin pairs and applied Benjamini-Hochberg correction for multiple testing. TCRdb reprocessed the reads; each CDR3 protein sequence makes one entry, and DNA is unavailable. The V and J calls come from TCRdb's annotation, not from the publication. The sample table gives about 140,000 distinct CDR3 sequences. The ten largest clones add up to roughly 1.2% of the sample.

From each donor, an approximately 2.6 ml peripheral blood sample was collected into PAXgene tubes and kept at -80 degrees C. Total RNA was isolated from whole blood with the PAXgene blood miRNA kit on an automated QIAcube, without T cell sorting. Peripheral blood from monozygotic twin pairs concordant or discordant for inflammatory bowel disease was subjected to deep TCRalpha and TCRbeta repertoire profiling with unique molecular barcoding. For every twin pair, smoking habits were documented, and each individual was categorised as a current, former or never smoker. The paper as a whole reports these results and caveats: Compared with healthy twins, IBD patients had fewer clonotypes in common with other individuals, a difference most pronounced in patients showing signs of disease activity. Because patients received different immunosuppressive treatments, the repertoires may have picked up extra background noise and variability between individuals. IBD patients had lower TCRbeta repertoire diversity, measured by the inverse Simpson index, than their healthy co-twins. No single strong signal or clonotype linked to IBD turned up in the results, so the idea that one exists was not supported. The analysis was unable to tell different T cell subtypes apart. Repertoire similarity did not differ between concordant and discordant twins, possibly due to limited statistical power.

A word on this clonotype: Its recognized antigen is unknown.

From its cysteine to its phenylalanine, the CDR3 spans 15 amino acids. The protein alone is recorded here. CDR1 is given as DFQATT and CDR2 as SNEGSKA, both from the germline V gene (reference sequence). The specimen sequenced was blood. The chain uses TRBV20-1 and TRBJ2-1; no DNA is available, so the TRBD2 call from TCRdb remains unchecked. The sequence derives from a human donor with ulcerative colitis or Crohn's disease, or a healthy co-twin of an affected twin (not recorded which). For the CDR3, the sequence is CSARVRPSGYNEQFF.